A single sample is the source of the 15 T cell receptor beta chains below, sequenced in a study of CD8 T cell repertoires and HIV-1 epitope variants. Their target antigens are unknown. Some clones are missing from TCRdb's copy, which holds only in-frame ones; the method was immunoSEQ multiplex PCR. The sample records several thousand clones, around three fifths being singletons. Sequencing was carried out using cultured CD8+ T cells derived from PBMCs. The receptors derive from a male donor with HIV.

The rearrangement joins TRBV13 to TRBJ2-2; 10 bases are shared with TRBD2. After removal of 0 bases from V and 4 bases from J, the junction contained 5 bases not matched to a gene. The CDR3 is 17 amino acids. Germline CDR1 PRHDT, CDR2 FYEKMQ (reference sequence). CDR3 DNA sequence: TGTGCCAGCAGCTTAGGTTGGGCTAGCGGGAGCACCGGGGAGCTGTTTTTT. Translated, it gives CASSLGWASGSTGELFF.

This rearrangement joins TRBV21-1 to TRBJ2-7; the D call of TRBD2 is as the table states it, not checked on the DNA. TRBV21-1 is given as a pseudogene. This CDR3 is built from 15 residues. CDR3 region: CASSKDSGGTYEQYF. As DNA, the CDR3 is TGTGCCAGCAGCAAAGATAGCGGGGGAACCTACGAGCAGTACTTC.

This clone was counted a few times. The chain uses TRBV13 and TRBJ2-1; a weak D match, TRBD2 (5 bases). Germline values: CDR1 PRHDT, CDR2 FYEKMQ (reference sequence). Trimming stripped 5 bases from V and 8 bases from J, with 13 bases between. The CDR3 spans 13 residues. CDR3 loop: CASSLSLSDEQFF. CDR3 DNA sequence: TGTGCCAGCAGCCTCAGTCTTAGCGATGAGCAGTTCTTC.

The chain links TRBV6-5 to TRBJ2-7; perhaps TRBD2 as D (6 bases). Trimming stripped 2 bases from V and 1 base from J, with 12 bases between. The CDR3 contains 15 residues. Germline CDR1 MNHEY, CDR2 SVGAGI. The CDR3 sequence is CASSYGRGWSYEQYF. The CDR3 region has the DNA TGTGCCAGCAGTTACGGTCGGGGGTGGTCCTACGAGCAGTACTTC.

The CDR3 here is CAWNGQTYEQYF. CDR3 bases: TGTGCCTGGAATGGACAAACCTACGAGCAGTACTTC. The chain couples TRBV30 to TRBJ2-7; weak D call: TRBD1 (5 bases). Trimming left V 4 bases short and J 2 bases short, with 9 bases between. CDR3 size: 12 residues. The germline CDR1 and CDR2 sequences are GTSNPN and SVGIG (reference sequence).

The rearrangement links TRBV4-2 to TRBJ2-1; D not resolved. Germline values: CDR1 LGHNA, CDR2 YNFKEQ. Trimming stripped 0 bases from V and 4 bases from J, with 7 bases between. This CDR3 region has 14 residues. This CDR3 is CASSQENGYNEQFF. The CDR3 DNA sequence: TGTGCCAGCAGCCAAGAAAACGGTTACAATGAGCAGTTCTTC.

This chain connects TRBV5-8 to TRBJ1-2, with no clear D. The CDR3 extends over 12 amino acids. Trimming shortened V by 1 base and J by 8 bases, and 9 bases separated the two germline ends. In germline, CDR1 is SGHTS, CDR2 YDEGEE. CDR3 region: CASSLRAGGYTF. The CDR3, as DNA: TGTGCCAGCAGCTTGCGGGCGGGGGGCTACACCTTC.

The CDR3 sequence: CASSPMRGSSYEQYF. The CDR3 DNA reads as TGTGCCAGCAGCCCCATGCGAGGTTCCTCCTACGAGCAGTACTTC. The rearrangement joins TRBV16 to TRBJ2-7; unclear D gene. This CDR3 has 15 residues. CDR1 is KGHSY and CDR2 is FQNENV in the germline V gene. The ends were cut back, 4 bases at V and 0 bases at J, with 13 bases in the middle.

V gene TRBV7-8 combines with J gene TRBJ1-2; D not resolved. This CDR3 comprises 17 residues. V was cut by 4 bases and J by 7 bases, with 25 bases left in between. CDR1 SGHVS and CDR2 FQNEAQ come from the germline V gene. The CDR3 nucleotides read TGTGCCAGCAGCTCAAACCGGGCCCTAGGGTTCGATAGTGGCTACACCTTC. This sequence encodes CASSSNRALGFDSGYTF.

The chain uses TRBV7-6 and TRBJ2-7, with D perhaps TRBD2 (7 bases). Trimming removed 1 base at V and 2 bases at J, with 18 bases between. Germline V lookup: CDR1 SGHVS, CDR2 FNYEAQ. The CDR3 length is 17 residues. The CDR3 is CASSLVLGGGVAYEQYF. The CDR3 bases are TGTGCCAGCAGCTTAGTATTAGGGGGGGGAGTAGCCTACGAGCAGTACTTC.

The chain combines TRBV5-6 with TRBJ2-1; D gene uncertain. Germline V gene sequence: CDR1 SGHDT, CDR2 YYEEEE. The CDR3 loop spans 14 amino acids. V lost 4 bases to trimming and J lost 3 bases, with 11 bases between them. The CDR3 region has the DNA TGTGCCAGCAGCCGAGAGGCTTTCTACAATGAGCAGTTCTTC. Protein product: CASSREAFYNEQFF.

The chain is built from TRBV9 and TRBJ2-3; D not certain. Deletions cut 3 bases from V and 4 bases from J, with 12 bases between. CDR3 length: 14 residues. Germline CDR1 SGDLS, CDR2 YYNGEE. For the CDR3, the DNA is TGTGCCAGCAGCGAGTACAGAGATTCAGATACGCAGTATTTT. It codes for CASSEYRDSDTQYF.

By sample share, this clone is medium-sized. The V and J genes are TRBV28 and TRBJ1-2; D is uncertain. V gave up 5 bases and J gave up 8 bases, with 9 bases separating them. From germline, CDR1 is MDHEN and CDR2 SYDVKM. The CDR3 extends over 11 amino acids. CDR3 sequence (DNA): TGTGCCAGCAGTCTGCCGGGAGGCTACACCTTC. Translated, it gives CASSLPGGYTF.

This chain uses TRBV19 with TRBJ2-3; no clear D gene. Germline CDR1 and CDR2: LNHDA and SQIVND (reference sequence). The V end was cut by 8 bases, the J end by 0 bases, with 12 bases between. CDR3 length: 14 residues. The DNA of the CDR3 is TGTGCCAGTGGAAACGGAGTGAGCACAGATACGCAGTATTTT. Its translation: CASGNGVSTDTQYF.

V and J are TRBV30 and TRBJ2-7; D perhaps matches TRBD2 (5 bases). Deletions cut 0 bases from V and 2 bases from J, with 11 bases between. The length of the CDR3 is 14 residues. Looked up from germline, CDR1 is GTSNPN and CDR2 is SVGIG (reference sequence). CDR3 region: CAWSVLDGAYEQYF. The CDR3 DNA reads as TGTGCCTGGAGTGTACTAGACGGAGCCTACGAGCAGTACTTC.